Each of the 23 T cell receptor beta chains below was sequenced from the same sample in a study of identical twins. TCRdb re-analysed the 5' RACE reads in MiXCR, keeping a single row per CDR3 protein. The repertoire includes roughly 700,000 distinct CDR3 sequences, 8% to 9% of them detected once, and roughly 0.9% sits in the top ten. These sequences were also reported in another study, on yellow fever vaccine responses in identical twins.

Sequenced input: PBMCs. All receptors derive from a woman aged 18-30 years in good health.

This chain links TRBV6-2 or TRBV6-3 with TRBJ2-7; possible D gene TRBD1, 6 bases. Per the germline V gene, CDR1 is MNHEY and CDR2 is SVGEGT. There are 16 residues in the CDR3. Trimming removed 0 bases from V and 3 bases from J, with 15 bases in between. The CDR3 nucleotides are TGTGCCAGCAGTTACTCGGTTGGACAGACCTACTACGAGCAGTACTTC. Protein product: CASSYSVGQTYYEQYF.

This clonotype was seen a few times. The chain employs TRBV25-1 and TRBJ2-7; tentatively, D is TRBD2 (5 bases). This CDR3 is built from 17 residues. The ends were cut back, 3 bases at V and 1 base at J, with 19 bases in the middle. From germline, CDR1 is MGHDK and CDR2 SYGVNS. CDR3 in amino acids: CASSDSFSSAVSYEQYF. As DNA, the CDR3 is TGTGCCAGCAGTGACTCTTTCAGTAGCGCTGTATCCTACGAGCAGTACTTC.

In its sample, this clonotype was seen many times. V gene TRBV4-3 combines with J gene TRBJ2-7, with 8 bases matching TRBD1. V gave up 3 bases and J gave up 2 bases; unmatched junction bases: 6. There are 15 residues in the CDR3. Germline CDR1 is LGHNA and CDR2 is YSLEER. The CDR3 spells CASSHSGTGPYEQYF. CDR3 DNA sequence: TGCGCCAGCAGCCACTCCGGGACAGGACCCTACGAGCAGTACTTC.

This clonotype appeared many times. V gene TRBV6-1 combines with J gene TRBJ2-1; D gene uncertain. V shed 5 bases and J shed 0 bases, with 14 bases lying between them. CDR1 and CDR2 (germline): MNHNS, SASEGT. The CDR3 is made up of 16 amino acids. In nucleotides, the CDR3 is TGTGCCAGCAGTCAAACCCACCCGAGCTCCTACAATGAGCAGTTCTTC. Its protein is CASSQTHPSSYNEQFF.

This clonotype was observed a few times. The chain uses TRBV29-1 and TRBJ2-1; D is undetermined. This CDR3 contains 12 residues. Germline V gene data show CDR1 as SQVTM and CDR2 as ANQGSEA. The V end lost 2 bases, the J end lost 10 bases, and 12 bases lay between the germline ends. The CDR3 reads CSVESNGMEQFF. CDR3 nucleotides: TGCAGCGTTGAATCAAACGGAATGGAGCAGTTCTTC.

The V and J genes are TRBV6-2 or TRBV6-3 and TRBJ2-5; TRBD1 or TRBD2 may be the D gene (5 bases each). The CDR3 is made up of 13 amino acids. In germline, CDR1 is MNHEY, CDR2 SVGEGT. Trimming took off 6 bases at V and 5 bases at J, with 13 bases between the two ends. In DNA form, the CDR3 reads TGTGCCAGCAGATCGCAGGGAGTGGAGACCCAGTACTTC. Translating gives CASRSQGVETQYF.

This sequence joins TRBV7-9 and TRBJ1-1, with no clear D. The CDR3 length is 16 residues. V lost 7 bases to trimming and J lost 5 bases, with 23 bases between them. Per germline, CDR1 SEHNR and CDR2 FQNEAQ (reference sequence). The CDR3 sequence: CASTWWEGSGETEAFF. CDR3 sequence (DNA): TGTGCCAGCACCTGGTGGGAGGGTTCGGGTGAAACTGAAGCTTTCTTT.

This clonotype turned up a few times. The chain employs TRBV6-1 and TRBJ1-6; D gene unclear. The V and J ends lost 3 bases and 7 bases respectively, with 10 bases between them. The CDR3 extends over 14 amino acids. The V gene's germline CDR1 is MNHNS and CDR2 SASEGT. The CDR3 coding sequence is TGTGCCAGCAGTGACAGGCCGCGGAATTCACCCCTCCACTTT. Its translation: CASSDRPRNSPLHF.

This clonotype was seen a few times. The V call is TRBV7-9, the J call TRBJ1-1; D is perhaps TRBD1 (5 bases). V shed 5 bases and J shed 5 bases, with 12 bases lying between them. CDR3 length: 13 amino acids. Germline values: CDR1 SEHNR, CDR2 FQNEAQ (reference sequence). As DNA, the CDR3 is TGTGCCAGCAGCCGACCTGGGACGACTGAAGCTTTCTTT. It translates to CASSRPGTTEAFF.

This clonotype was detected many times. CDR3 sequence (DNA): TGTGCCACCAGGGTGGGCAATCAGCCCCAGCATTTT. Translated, it gives CATRVGNQPQHF. The chain employs TRBV10-3 and TRBJ1-5; weak D call: TRBD1 (5 bases). Germline CDR1 reads ENHRY; CDR2 reads SYGVKD. The CDR3 covers 12 residues. V was cut by 10 bases and J by 2 bases, with 9 bases left in between.

The rearrangement links TRBV5-1 to TRBJ2-5; D perhaps matches TRBD2 (6 bases). V was shortened by 3 bases and J by 5 bases, with 17 bases between the two germline ends. Germline V gives CDR1 SGHRS, CDR2 YFSETQ. The CDR3 is 15 residues long. DNA for the CDR3: TGCGCCAGCAGCTCAATTGGTGGAGGGATGGAGACCCAGTACTTC. As protein: CASSSIGGGMETQYF. Using reference TRBV5-1 and TRBJ2-5 for the parts outside the CDR3, the full variable domain is KAGVTQTPRYLIKTRGQQVTLSCSPISGHRSVSWYQQTPGQGLQFLFEYFSETQRNKGNFPGRFSGRQFSNSRSEMNVSTLELGDSALYLCASSSIGGGMETQYFGPGTRLLVL.

The CDR3 sequence: CASSIDGVSGRALYF. CDR3 sequence (DNA): TGTGCCAGCAGCATAGACGGTGTTAGCGGGAGGGCCCTGTACTTC. This sequence joins TRBV7-9 and TRBJ2-7, with 11 nucleotides matching TRBD2. This CDR3 has 15 residues. Trimming removed 5 bases from V and 12 bases from J; junction bases left unmatched: 15. Germline V gene sequence: CDR1 SEHNR, CDR2 FQNEAQ (reference sequence).

This clonotype showed up just a few times. The V and J genes are TRBV29-1 and TRBJ2-7; 9 bases are a match to TRBD1. There are 15 residues in the CDR3. Trimming took 2 bases from V and 4 from J; bases not matched to a gene: 9. CDR1 is SQVTM, CDR2 ANQGSEA, per germline. The CDR3 spells CSVEIRDREGYEQYF. The CDR3 DNA sequence: TGCAGCGTTGAAATCCGGGACAGGGAGGGGTACGAGCAGTACTTC.

This chain joins TRBV9 and TRBJ2-3; 7 bases align to TRBD2. CDR1 and CDR2 (germline): SGDLS, YYNGEE. The V segment lost 2 bases and the J segment 2 bases; nucleotides outside the gene matches: 5. The CDR3 extends over 15 amino acids. In DNA, the CDR3 is TGTGCCAGCAGCGTCAGCGGGACTTTCACAGATACGCAGTATTTT. Translated, it gives CASSVSGTFTDTQYF.

This clonotype occurred many times. This chain joins TRBV25-1 and TRBJ2-7; the match to TRBD2 covers 9 bases. This CDR3 is 15 amino acids long. V trimming: 8 bases; J trimming: 7 bases; junction bases outside the gene matches: 15. Germline CDR1 MGHDK, CDR2 SYGVNS. CDR3 amino acids: CASGKPGTSLGEQYF. As DNA, the CDR3 is TGTGCCAGCGGTAAACCCGGGACTAGCCTCGGGGAGCAGTACTTC.

About this clonotype: A read error may account for a junction end that differs from germline. The J gene is TRBJ2-5, the V gene TRBV12-3 or TRBV12-4, with D perhaps TRBD2 (6 bases). CDR3 length: 16 residues. In DNA form, the CDR3 reads TGTGTCAGCAGTTGGGGCGGGAAGGGAAGCCAAGAGACCCAGTACTTC. Translated, it gives CVSSWGGKGSQETQYF.

This clonotype was counted a few times. CDR3 protein: CASSFPGTEQFF. The CDR3, as DNA: TGTGCCAGCAGTTTCCCGGGGACAGAGCAGTTCTTC. V usage is TRBV27 and J usage is TRBJ2-1; perhaps TRBD1 as D (6 bases). The germline V gene has CDR1 MNHEY and CDR2 SMNVEV (reference sequence). The V end was cut by 3 bases, the J end by 10 bases, with 10 bases between. The CDR3 runs 12 residues.

This sequence joins TRBV28 and TRBJ2-2; D is unresolved. The CDR3 has 15 residues. V dropped 2 bases and J dropped 13 bases, with 20 bases sitting between them. In germline, CDR1 is MDHEN, CDR2 SYDVKM. CDR3 residues: CASSLTVYGDLRLFF. The CDR3 nucleotides read TGTGCCAGCAGTTTAACAGTCTACGGCGACTTGCGGCTGTTTTTT.

This clonotype was picked up one time. One base away lies a much larger clone, so this may be a sequencing read error. V usage is TRBV24-1 and J usage is TRBJ2-5, with D possibly being TRBD1 (6 bases). Germline CDR1 KGHDR, CDR2 SFDVKD. The CDR3 has 15 amino acids. The CDR3 sequence: CATMGRSDRQETQCF. DNA for the CDR3: TGTGCCACCATGGGAAGAAGCGACAGGCAAGAGACCCAGTGCTTC.

The sample holds many counts of this clonotype. Written as DNA, the CDR3 is TGCAGTGCTAGACAGGACAGGGCGGAGCAGCCCCAGCATTTT. This gives the protein CSARQDRAEQPQHF. This chain connects TRBV20-1 to TRBJ1-5; 8 nucleotides line up with TRBD1. CDR3 length: 14 residues. V lost 2 bases, J lost 7 bases, and 7 bases stayed unmatched. The germline CDR1 and CDR2 sequences are DFQATT and SNEGSKA (reference sequence).

This clonotype was detected ten times or more. The chain couples TRBV3-1 to TRBJ1-4; no reliable D call. The V end was cut by 0 bases, the J end by 0 bases, with 8 bases between. CDR3 length: 16 residues. Looked up from germline, CDR1 is LGHDT and CDR2 is YNNKEL (reference sequence). CDR3 protein: CASSQDLAATNEKLFF. DNA of the CDR3: TGTGCCAGCAGCCAAGATCTGGCTGCAACTAATGAAAAACTGTTTTTT.

The chain couples TRBV5-1 to TRBJ2-7; tentative D call: TRBD2 (5 bases). V lost 4 bases and J lost 5, with 19 bases in between. CDR3 size: 15 residues. The germline V gene has CDR1 SGHRS and CDR2 YFSETQ. The CDR3 sequence is CASSPAGKMNHEQYF. The CDR3 nucleotides read TGCGCCAGCAGCCCCGCCGGGAAAATGAACCACGAGCAGTACTTC.

V is TRBV4-2 and J is TRBJ2-1; a weak D match, TRBD1 (6 bases). The CDR3 loop spans 12 amino acids. The germline V and J ends were trimmed by 2 bases and 8 bases, with 7 bases remaining between them. The germline V gene encodes CDR1 LGHNA and CDR2 YNFKEQ. This CDR3 is CASSQRTDEQFF. CDR3 sequence (DNA): TGTGCCAGCAGCCAACGGACAGATGAGCAGTTCTTC.